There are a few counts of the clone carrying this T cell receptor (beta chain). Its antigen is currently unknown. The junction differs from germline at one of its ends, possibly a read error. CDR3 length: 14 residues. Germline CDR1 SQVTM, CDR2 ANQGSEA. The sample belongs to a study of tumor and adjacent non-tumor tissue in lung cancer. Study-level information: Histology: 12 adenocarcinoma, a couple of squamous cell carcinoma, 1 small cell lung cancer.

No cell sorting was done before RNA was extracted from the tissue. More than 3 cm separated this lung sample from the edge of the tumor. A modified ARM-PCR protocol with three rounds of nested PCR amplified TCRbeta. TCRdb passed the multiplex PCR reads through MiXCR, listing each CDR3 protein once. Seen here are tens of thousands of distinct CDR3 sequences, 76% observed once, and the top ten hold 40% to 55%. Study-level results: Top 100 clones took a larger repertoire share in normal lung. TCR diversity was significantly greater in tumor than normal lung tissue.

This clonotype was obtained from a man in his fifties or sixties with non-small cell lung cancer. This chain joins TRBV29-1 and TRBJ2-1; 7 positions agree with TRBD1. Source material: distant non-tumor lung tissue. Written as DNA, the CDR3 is TGTAGCGCCCCCACCCGGGACAGCCACAATGAGCAGTTCTTC. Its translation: CSAPTRDSHNEQFF.